These 21 T cell receptor beta chains were sequenced from one sample in a study of T cell responses to AZD1222 COVID-19 vaccine. Assay used: immunoSEQ multiplex PCR; TCRdb lists only in-frame clones, some missing. The profile covers around 94,000 clones, with approximately 90% appearing a single time and approximately 12% taken by the ten largest. This specimen consisted of peripheral blood, obtained on day 0 of AZD1222 vaccination. These receptor sequences come from an adult in good health.

The chain employs TRBV10-2 and TRBJ2-3; TRBD2 matches 8 bases. V lost 5 bases to trimming and J lost 3 bases; unmatched junction nucleotides: 13. Germline assignment: CDR1 WSHSY and CDR2 SAAADI. The CDR3 length is 17 residues. For the CDR3, the DNA is TGCGCCAGCAGTCCACCCTTACGGGGGGGCGGGACAGATACGCAGTATTTT. This encodes CASSPPLRGGGTDTQYF.

The chain carries TRBV18 and TRBJ1-2, with D possibly matching TRBD1 (5 bases). Germline-derived CDR1 and CDR2 are KGHSH and LQKENI. The V end lost 3 bases, the J end lost 4 bases, and 12 bases lay between the germline ends. The CDR3 has 14 residues. The DNA for the CDR3 is TGTGCCAGCTCACCCAGTGGGGCCGGCTATGGCTACACCTTC. This encodes CASSPSGAGYGYTF.

The rearrangement uses TRBV7-6 and TRBJ2-3, with 13 nucleotides matching TRBD2. The germline V gene encodes CDR1 SGHVS and CDR2 FNYEAQ. CDR3 length equals 16 residues. The V and J ends lost 5 bases and 2 bases, in that order; junction bases with no gene match: 4. CDR3 sequence: CASSRLAGGPTDTQYF. DNA of the CDR3: TGTGCCAGCAGCCGACTAGCGGGGGGACCCACAGATACGCAGTATTTT. Full variable domain (remainder filled in from reference TRBV7-6 and TRBJ2-3): GAGVSQSPRYKVTKRGQDVALRCDPISGHVSLYWYRQALGQGPEFLTYFNYEAQQDKSGLPNDRFSAERPEGSISTLTIQRTEQRDSAMYRCASSRLAGGPTDTQYFGPGTRLTVL.

The chain couples TRBV9 to TRBJ1-2, with 7 positions matching TRBD1. Germline loops: CDR1 SGDLS, CDR2 YYNGEE. The trim removed 0 bases at V and 6 bases at J, leaving 2 bases unmatched. CDR3 size: 13 residues. DNA for the CDR3: TGTGCCAGCAGCGTAGAGGGGGCGAATGGCTACACCTTC. Its translation: CASSVEGANGYTF.

The chain employs TRBV6-5 and TRBJ1-1, with TRBD1 matching over 9 bases. Germline CDR1 and CDR2: MNHEY and SVGAGI. The CDR3 runs to 16 residues. The ends lost 3 bases at V and 4 bases at J; junction bases unmatched: 9. CDR3 bases: TGTGCCAGCAGTTATAGCGGGACAGGGATGAGCACTGAAGCTTTCTTT. This encodes CASSYSGTGMSTEAFF.

This chain uses TRBV30 with TRBJ2-1; D gene uncertain. Trimming took 2 bases from V and 10 from J, leaving 9 bases between them. CDR3 size: 11 residues. Germline assignment: CDR1 GTSNPN and CDR2 SVGIG (reference sequence). CDR3 protein: CAWSPSREQFF. The CDR3 DNA reads TGTGCCTGGAGTCCCTCGCGAGAGCAGTTCTTC. Looking up the rest from reference TRBV30 and TRBJ2-1 gives the full variable domain: SQTIHQWPATLVQPVGSPLSLECTVEGTSNPNLYWYRQAAGRGLQLLFYSVGIGQISSEVPQNLSASRPQDRQFILSSKKLLLSDSGFYLCAWSPSREQFFGPGTRLTVL.

About this clone itself: Additional DNA sequences in this sample encode the identical CDR3. The V call is TRBV5-1, the J call TRBJ2-2; 9 bases line up with TRBD2. The J segment lost 5 bases and the V segment lost 0 bases, leaving 5 bases of the junction unmatched. From germline, CDR1 is SGHRS and CDR2 YFSETQ. The CDR3 is made up of 16 amino acids. This CDR3 is CASSLVAGGPTGELFF. In nucleotides, the CDR3 is TGCGCCAGCAGCTTGGTGGCGGGGGGGCCTACCGGGGAGCTGTTTTTT.

The chain joins TRBV7-6 to TRBJ2-2; D is perhaps TRBD2 (5 bases). Between the trimmed V and J ends, which lost 0 bases and 3 bases, there was a span of 11 bases. Looked up from germline, CDR1 is SGHVS and CDR2 is FNYEAQ. This CDR3 is 16 amino acids long. This CDR3 is CASSLAGKPDTGELFF. As DNA, the CDR3 is TGTGCCAGCAGCTTAGCCGGGAAGCCCGACACCGGGGAGCTGTTTTTT.

V and J are TRBV29-1 and TRBJ2-3; possible D gene TRBD1, 5 bases. The CDR3 covers 14 residues. The V gene's germline CDR1 is SQVTM and CDR2 ANQGSEA. The V end lost 4 bases, the J end lost 0 bases, and 11 bases lay between the germline ends. CDR3 nucleotide sequence: TGCAGCGTTGGACAGACCGTAAGCACAGATACGCAGTATTTT. Translated, it gives CSVGQTVSTDTQYF.

The chain employs TRBV6-5 and TRBJ2-7; 8 nucleotides line up with TRBD1. V lost 1 base, J lost 6 bases, and 5 bases stayed unmatched. Germline V gene sequence: CDR1 MNHEY, CDR2 SVGAGI. The CDR3 length is 14 residues. In nucleotides, the CDR3 is TGTGCCAGCAGTTACTTGGACAGGGTTGGCGAGCAGTACTTC. Amino acids: CASSYLDRVGEQYF.

The chain recombines TRBV6-5 with TRBJ1-5; a possible D gene is TRBD1 (6 bases). In germline, CDR1 is MNHEY, CDR2 SVGAGI. Trimming cost V 6 bases and J 4 bases, with 10 bases left between them. This CDR3 comprises 13 residues. The CDR3 region is CASSGQLNQPQHF. For the CDR3, the DNA is TGTGCCAGCAGCGGACAGCTTAATCAGCCCCAGCATTTT.

This clone was seen once. This chain joins TRBV9 and TRBJ1-1; D is possibly TRBD1 (6 bases). Germline V gene data show CDR1 as SGDLS and CDR2 as YYNGEE. V lost 3 bases and J 11 bases, leaving 20 bases between the germline ends. This CDR3 is 14 amino acids long. CDR3 nucleotides: TGTGCCAGCAGCGAGAATACCGGGACACTTGAGGCTTTCTTT. Protein sequence: CASSENTGTLEAFF.

V gene TRBV28 combines with J gene TRBJ1-4, with D perhaps TRBD1 (5 bases). The ends were cut back, 6 bases at V and 8 bases at J, with 16 bases in the middle. Germline CDR1 reads MDHEN; CDR2 reads SYDVKM. The CDR3 sequence is 14 residues long. The DNA for the CDR3 is TGTGCCAGCAGACCCGGGGGGAAACGAGAAAAACTGTTTTTT. Its protein product is CASRPGGKREKLFF.

Comments on this clone: Its ends do not fully match the called genes, so a read error is possible. V is TRBV7-2 and J is TRBJ2-7; maybe TRBD2 (5 bases). The CDR3 spans 12 residues. Germline V gene data show CDR1 as SGHTA and CDR2 as FQGNSA. The CDR3 reads CASTPSRLTSVF. The DNA of the CDR3 is TGTGCCAGCACCCCTAGCCGCCTTACCAGTGTTTTC.

The chain uses TRBV10-3 and TRBJ2-7; D gene ambiguous. CDR3 length: 10 amino acids. Looked up from germline, CDR1 is ENHRY and CDR2 is SYGVKD. Trimming took off 3 bases at V and 6 bases at J, with 3 bases between the two ends. CDR3 bases: TGTGCCATCAGTGACGGCGAGCAGTACTTC. It codes for CAISDGEQYF.

The count of this clone is one. At one end the junction does not follow the germline gene, possibly because of a read error. V and J are TRBV20-1 and TRBJ2-1; weak D call: TRBD1 (5 bases). Looked up from germline, CDR1 is DFQATT and CDR2 is SNEGSKA (reference sequence). The CDR3 sequence is 11 residues long. This chain's CDR3 is CSARDERWGLF. In DNA, the CDR3 is TGCAGTGCTAGAGATGAGCGTTGGGGCCTCTTC.

This rearrangement joins TRBV5-8 to TRBJ1-1; 10 bases line up with TRBD1. Germline V gene lookup returns CDR1 SGHTS and CDR2 YDEGEE. The CDR3 spans 15 residues. Losses at the gene ends were 5 bases for V and 2 bases for J; bases not matched to a gene: 6. The chain's CDR3 is CASSWGQGPNTEAFF. The CDR3, as DNA: TGTGCCAGCAGTTGGGGACAGGGGCCCAACACTGAAGCTTTCTTT. Full variable domain (rest looked up from reference TRBV5-8 and TRBJ1-1): EAGVTQSPTHLIKTRGQQATLRCSPISGHTSVYWYQQALGLGLQFLLWYDEGEERNRGNFPPRFSGRQFPNYSSELNVNALELEDSALYLCASSWGQGPNTEAFFGQGTRLTVV.

The chain joins TRBV15 to TRBJ1-2; no clear D gene. V dropped 3 bases and J dropped 4 bases, with 9 bases sitting between them. The germline gives CDR1 LNHNV, CDR2 YYDKDF (reference sequence). This CDR3 contains 13 residues. CDR3 DNA sequence: TGTGCCACCAGCAGGACAATGCTCTATGGCTACACCTTC. Translating it yields CATSRTMLYGYTF.

The genes are TRBV18 and TRBJ2-7; 7 bases align to TRBD1. Losses at the gene ends were 3 bases for V and 7 bases for J; bases not matched to a gene: 6. The CDR3 has 13 amino acids. The germline CDR1 and CDR2 sequences are KGHSH and LQKENI. The CDR3 sequence: CASSPKTGSEQYF. In nucleotides, the CDR3 is TGTGCCAGCTCACCGAAGACAGGGAGTGAGCAGTACTTC. Together with reference TRBV18 and TRBJ2-7, the CDR3 gives the full variable domain: NAGVMQNPRHLVRRRGQEARLRCSPMKGHSHVYWYRQLPEEGLKFMVYLQKENIIDESGMPKERFSAEFPKEGPSILRIQQVVRGDSAAYFCASSPKTGSEQYFGPGTRLTVT.

The chain has TRBV4-1 and TRBJ1-4; D is unresolved. CDR3 length: 15 residues. V was trimmed by 0 bases and J by 7 bases, leaving 12 bases between them. CDR1 and CDR2 (germline): MGHRA, YSYEKL. Here the CDR3 DNA reads TGCGCCAGCAGCCAAGATCCGGGCGGAGGTGAAAAACTGTTTTTT. Protein sequence: CASSQDPGGGEKLFF.

The rearrangement uses TRBV12-3 or TRBV12-4 and TRBJ2-7, with a tentative D call TRBD1 (6 bases). Trimming shortened V by 6 bases and J by 5 bases, and 11 bases separated the two germline ends. The CDR3 has 12 residues. The CDR3 here is CASSWTVDEQYF. The CDR3 nucleotides are TGTGCCAGCAGCTGGACAGTGGACGAGCAGTACTTC.